This passage covers 13 T cell receptor beta chains from one sample sequenced in a study of radiotherapy plus CTLA-4 blockade in lung cancer. The repertoire was sequenced with immunoSEQ multiplex PCR; TCRdb's copy has only in-frame clones and lacks some. This table has tens of thousands of clones, 85% to 90% appearing once. The input for sequencing was peripheral blood, taken from a patient treated with radiotherapy plus ipilimumab. The receptors were gathered from a human donor with non-small cell lung cancer that progressed on radiotherapy plus ipilimumab.

V usage is TRBV28 and J usage is TRBJ2-6; 8 nucleotides agree with TRBD1. The CDR3 is made up of 15 amino acids. Trimming cost V 6 bases and J 2 bases; bases outside gene matches: 3. CDR1 MDHEN and CDR2 SYDVKM come from the germline V gene. CDR3 protein: CASRIQGAGANVLTF. The CDR3, as DNA: TGTGCCAGCAGAATACAGGGGGCTGGGGCCAACGTCCTGACTTTC.

The V call is TRBV6-5, the J call TRBJ2-1; no definite D call. This CDR3 has 15 residues. V lost 4 bases and J 12 bases, leaving 22 bases between the germline ends. Per germline, CDR1 MNHEY and CDR2 SVGAGI. The CDR3 nucleotides are TGTGCCAGCAGTTTTCGTGACGGCGGTGTGGTGGCGCAGTTCTTC. Translation gives CASSFRDGGVVAQFF.

This clone was seen a handful of times. This chain uses TRBV5-8 with TRBJ2-7; 9 bases align to TRBD1. Germline CDR1 and CDR2: SGHTS and YDEGEE. This CDR3 has 15 amino acids. J was trimmed by 5 bases and V by 0 bases; bases with no gene match: 6. The CDR3, as DNA: TGTGCCAGCAGCTTGGTGTTGGACAGGGGTGACGAGCAGTACTTC. Its translation: CASSLVLDRGDEQYF. The full variable domain, its missing parts supplied by reference TRBV5-8 and TRBJ2-7, is EAGVTQSPTHLIKTRGQQATLRCSPISGHTSVYWYQQALGLGLQFLLWYDEGEERNRGNFPPRFSGRQFPNYSSELNVNALELEDSALYLCASSLVLDRGDEQYFGPGTRLTVT.

The chain has TRBV2 and TRBJ1-1; no clear D gene. The CDR3 totals 16 residues. CDR1 is SNHLY and CDR2 is FYNNEI in the germline V gene. Deletions cut 2 bases from V and 1 base from J, with 14 bases between. CDR3 loop: CASSELGGHRNTEAFF. The DNA of the CDR3 is TGTGCCAGCAGTGAACTCGGCGGCCACAGGAACACTGAAGCTTTCTTT.

This clone was picked up one time. The J gene is TRBJ1-4, the V gene TRBV2; 8 bases map to TRBD1. CDR1 and CDR2 from the germline V gene are SNHLY and FYNNEI. The CDR3 totals 15 residues. Trimming at V came to 6 bases and at J to 5 bases, leaving 8 bases not matched to a gene. The CDR3: CASSLTGARNEKLFF. CDR3 in DNA: TGTGCCAGCAGCCTGACAGGGGCGCGCAATGAAAAACTGTTTTTT.

The chain is built from TRBV27 and TRBJ1-1; D perhaps matches TRBD1 (5 bases). From germline, CDR1 is MNHEY and CDR2 SMNVEV (reference sequence). Trimming took off 6 bases at V and 6 bases at J, with 14 bases between the two ends. The CDR3 loop spans 13 amino acids. The CDR3 DNA is TGTGCCAGCAGGCCAACAGTAGGGGCTGAAGCTTTCTTT. Protein: CASRPTVGAEAFF.

The chain is built from TRBV4-1 and TRBJ1-1; D unclear. The V end lost 1 base, the J end lost 0 bases, and 15 bases lay between the germline ends. This CDR3 spans 17 amino acids. Germline-derived CDR1 and CDR2 are MGHRA and YSYEKL. The CDR3 nucleotides read TGCGCCAGCAGCCAAGGATCCCCTCGCGGCGTGAACACTGAAGCTTTCTTT. This encodes CASSQGSPRGVNTEAFF.

In its sample, this clone was seen once. The rearrangement joins TRBV2 to TRBJ2-7, with 9 bases lining up with TRBD1. This CDR3 contains 15 residues. V was pared by 7 bases and J by 2 bases, with 9 bases of the junction left unmatched. Germline CDR1 and CDR2: SNHLY and FYNNEI. The CDR3 DNA follows: TGTGCCAGCACTGCCTCCGGGACAGGGACCTACGAGCAGTACTTC. Amino acid sequence: CASTASGTGTYEQYF.

The sample holds a few counts of this clone. This chain uses TRBV18 with TRBJ1-2, with D possibly matching TRBD1 (5 bases). Germline loops: CDR1 KGHSH, CDR2 LQKENI. V was clipped by 0 bases and J by 4 bases, with 9 bases between them. The CDR3 length is 14 residues. The CDR3: CASSPPGPRYGYTF. The CDR3 DNA reads TGTGCCAGCTCACCACCGGGACCGCGCTATGGCTACACCTTC.

This sequence joins TRBV27 and TRBJ2-5; possibly TRBD2 for D (6 bases). The CDR3 consists of 14 residues. With 5 bases removed from V and 2 bases from J, the gap between germline ends came to 12 bases. CDR1 MNHEY and CDR2 SMNVEV come from the germline V gene (reference sequence). The CDR3 here is CASSRPGLQETQYF. CDR3 bases: TGTGCCAGCAGTCGTCCGGGACTTCAAGAGACCCAGTACTTC.

This chain uses TRBV28 with TRBJ1-1; D ambiguous. The CDR3 runs 11 residues. Trimming left V 2 bases short and J 9 bases short, with 7 bases between. Germline assignment: CDR1 MDHEN and CDR2 SYDVKM. The CDR3 protein is CASSLNWKAFF. The DNA for the CDR3 is TGTGCCAGCAGTTTAAACTGGAAAGCTTTCTTT.

This CDR3 is CASSLDRLQPGYF. As DNA, the CDR3 is TGTGCCAGCAGCTTAGATCGGTTGCAGCCTGGGTACTTC. The V gene is TRBV11-2, the J gene TRBJ2-5; D is unresolved. This CDR3 spans 13 amino acids. Germline V gives CDR1 SGHAT, CDR2 FQNNGV. Trimming left V 0 bases short and J 13 bases short, with 15 bases between. Full variable domain (remainder filled in from reference TRBV11-2 and TRBJ2-5): EAGVAQSPRYKIIEKRQSVAFWCNPISGHATLYWYQQILGQGPKLLIQFQNNGVVDDSQLPKDRFSAERLKGVDSTLKIQPAKLEDSAVYLCASSLDRLQPGYFGPGTRLLVL.

This clone was detected once. The chain carries TRBV2 and TRBJ2-3; D gene ambiguous. The length of the CDR3 is 14 residues. V was cut by 1 base and J by 2 bases, with 7 bases left in between. CDR1 and CDR2 from the germline V gene are SNHLY and FYNNEI. The CDR3 loop reads CASSEGAFTDTQYF. The CDR3 region has the DNA TGTGCCAGCAGTGAAGGGGCTTTCACAGATACGCAGTATTTT.